These 2 T cell receptor beta chains share one sample of origin, sequenced in a study of blood T cell repertoires in COVID-19. TCRdb's table, derived via immunoSEQ multiplex PCR, lists solely in-frame clones and lacks some. The table includes 75,000 to 95,000 clones, under 90% detected once. Sequenced material: peripheral blood. The receptor set was obtained from a woman aged 40 to 50 with active or convalescent COVID-19.

V and J are TRBV28 and TRBJ2-1; no clear D gene. V was cut by 8 bases and J by 6 bases, with 8 bases left in between. The CDR3 consists of 11 residues. CDR1 MDHEN and CDR2 SYDVKM come from the germline V gene. CDR3 in amino acids: CASGPRNEQFF. The CDR3 coding sequence is TGTGCCAGCGGGCCCCGCAATGAGCAGTTCTTC.

The J gene is TRBJ2-5, the V gene TRBV9; D ambiguous. Germline V gives CDR1 SGDLS, CDR2 YYNGEE. CDR3 length equals 13 residues. V lost 0 bases, J lost 3 bases, and 6 bases lay in between. The CDR3 loop is CASSVVAEETQYF. The CDR3 DNA is TGTGCCAGCAGCGTAGTTGCGGAAGAGACCCAGTACTTC.